The source of this TCR beta chain is a study of blood T cells in healthy people across ages. V gave up 0 bases and J gave up 3 bases, with 13 bases separating them. CDR3 length equals 15 residues. The germline gives CDR1 SGHRS, CDR2 YFSETQ. This clonotype was counted only a few times. With a J-beta primer mix and a sample-barcoded 5' primer, a second PCR ran roughly 6 to 11 cycles. Each CDR3 protein gets one entry after TCRdb re-called the 5' RACE reads with MiXCR. The data hold approximately 1.5 million distinct CDR3 sequences, with around 36% observed a single time. Input material: blood. This rearrangement joins TRBV5-1 to TRBJ2-7; D is unclear. The receptor was isolated from a woman in her twenties or thirties in good health. The CDR3 here is CASSLGWVQDYEQYF. CDR3 in DNA: TGCGCCAGCAGCTTGGGATGGGTCCAGGACTACGAGCAGTACTTC.